Below are 4 T cell receptor beta chains sequenced from a single sample in a study of blood T cell repertoires in COVID-19. Profiling relied on immunoSEQ multiplex PCR, and the TCRdb table lists in-frame clones only, not all of them. Of tens of thousands of clones in the sample, about 85% were seen once. The sequenced sample was peripheral blood. These receptors came from a man aged 55 to 70 with acute or convalescent COVID-19.

The V gene is TRBV28, the J gene TRBJ1-6; D perhaps matches TRBD1 (5 bases). Germline loops: CDR1 MDHEN, CDR2 SYDVKM. This CDR3 is 13 amino acids long. V dropped 6 bases and J dropped 10 bases, with 13 bases sitting between them. The CDR3 nucleotides are TGTGCCAGCAGACCACAGGTTCAGTCACCCCTCCACTTT. This gives the protein CASRPQVQSPLHF.

J is TRBJ2-3 and V is TRBV29-1, with no clear D. This CDR3 contains 15 residues. Germline CDR1 reads SQVTM; CDR2 reads ANQGSEA. Trimming removed 7 bases from V and 1 base from J, with 18 bases in between. The CDR3 DNA reads TGCAGCGCCGCCGGCGGATCCTTCGGCACAGATACGCAGTATTTT. It translates to CSAAGGSFGTDTQYF.

The chain has TRBV5-5 and TRBJ1-6, with 7 bases that match TRBD1. Trimming at V came to 2 bases and at J to 13 bases, leaving 9 bases not matched to a gene. The length of the CDR3 is 14 residues. From germline, CDR1 is SGHKS and CDR2 YYEKEE (reference sequence). This CDR3 is CASSFGTVPGPLHF. For the CDR3, the DNA is TGTGCCAGCAGCTTCGGGACAGTACCGGGGCCCCTCCACTTT.

This clone is a singleton in its sample. This chain connects TRBV12-3 or TRBV12-4 to TRBJ2-3; D gene uncertain. The ends were cut back, 6 bases at V and 4 bases at J, with 5 bases in the middle. This CDR3 region has 11 residues. As DNA, the CDR3 is TGTGCCAGCAGACTTGCAGATACGCAGTATTTT. It codes for CASRLADTQYF.